This TCR beta chain was recovered during a study of identical twins. TCRdb passed the 5' RACE reads through MiXCR, listing each CDR3 protein once. This sample has about 660,000 distinct CDR3 sequences, with 8.6% found just once. This CDR3 region has 14 residues. The germline CDR1 and CDR2 sequences are SGHVS and FQNEAQ. The V end lost 2 bases, the J end lost 2 bases, and 8 bases lay between the germline ends. This clonotype was counted at least ten times. The sample was also linked to a second study, of yellow fever vaccine responses in identical twins.

The V and J genes are TRBV7-8 and TRBJ2-3, with D possibly TRBD1 on 6 matching bases. The source material was PBMCs. This receptor was taken from a woman younger than 35 in good health. CDR3 nucleotide sequence: TGTGCCAGCAGCTTAAACAGGGACACAGATACGCAGTATTTT. It codes for CASSLNRDTDTQYF. The entire variable domain, with the rest obtained from reference TRBV7-8 and TRBJ2-3, is as follows: GAGVSQSPRYKVAKRGQDVALRCDPISGHVSLFWYQQALGQGPEFLTYFQNEAQLDKSGLPSDRFFAERPEGSVSTLKIQRTQQEDSAVYLCASSLNRDTDTQYFGPGTRLTVL.